Shown below are 2 T cell receptor beta chains from a single sample sequenced in a study of CD8 T cells in ankylosing spondylitis. TCRdb independently ran MiXCR on the 5' RACE reads; one entry per CDR3 protein. Among 350,000 to 400,000 distinct CDR3 sequences listed, approximately 22% were seen once. Sequencing used blood, either unsorted or a sorted T cell fraction (not recorded which). These receptors were collected from a male donor with ankylosing spondylitis or in good health (not recorded which).

The chain employs TRBV15 and TRBJ2-3; D is unresolved. The ends were cut back, 6 bases at V and 2 bases at J, with 9 bases in the middle. Germline-derived CDR1 and CDR2 are LNHNV and YYDKDF (reference sequence). This CDR3 has 13 residues. For the CDR3, the DNA is TGTGCCACCAGTCACGGCGCCACAGATACGCAGTATTTT. It is translated as CATSHGATDTQYF. Looking up the rest from reference TRBV15 and TRBJ2-3 gives the full variable domain: DAMVIQNPRYQVTQFGKPVTLSCSQTLNHNVMYWYQQKSSQAPKLLFHYYDKDFNNEADTPDNFQSRRPNTSFCFLDIRSPGLGDTAMYLCATSHGATDTQYFGPGTRLTVL.

This sequence joins TRBV20-1 and TRBJ2-7, with a possible D match to TRBD2 (5 bases). V gave up 6 bases and J gave up 0 bases, with 12 bases separating them. The CDR3 is 13 residues long. The germline V gene has CDR1 DFQATT and CDR2 SNEGSKA (reference sequence). In nucleotides, the CDR3 is TGCAGTGCCCGGACTGACGGCTCCTACGAGCAGTACTTC. As protein: CSARTDGSYEQYF.